Described below is a single TCR beta chain sequence and its context. Its antigen has not been determined. No per-base quality is available; no much larger clone lies one base away. This record comes from a study of OX40 agonist ivuxolimab in advanced cancers. Regarding the study in general: Ivuxolimab was a fully human IgG2 agonistic monoclonal antibody targeting the costimulatory receptor OX40 (CD134). Intravenous ivuxolimab was administered to patients every 2 weeks at six dose levels: 0.01, 0.1, 0.3, 1.5, 3 and 10 mg/kg. Of the roughly 51 patients in dose escalation, some 20 had hepatocellular carcinoma, about 15 had melanoma, 9 had renal cell carcinoma and 9 had head and neck cancer. In the dose-escalation cohort, 65% to 85% of patients were male, and the mean age was approximately 60 years with a range of roughly 20 to 79. Prior anti-PD-1, anti-PD-L1 or anti-CTLA-4 therapy was permitted, and 35% to 40% of dose-escalation patients had received checkpoint inhibitors. Partial responses were achieved by three dose-escalation patients, of whom one had hepatocellular carcinoma and two had cutaneous melanoma. Peripheral TCRbeta sequencing aimed to test whether ivuxolimab altered TCR sequence diversity and caused clonal T-cell expansion. The paper describes the monotherapy dose-escalation part (N ≈ 52 patients) of the phase I trial of ivuxolimab. Overall study results and their limits: In partial responders in the 0.1-3.0 mg/kg groups, normalized peripheral clonal expansion was found to be among the lowest, especially among CD8+ T cells. On average, CD8+ T cells showed more expanded clones than CD4+ T cells after ivuxolimab. The antigen specificity of the clonally expanded peripheral T cells was not determined. At doses from 0.1 to 3.0 mg/kg, clonal expansion was seen in both CD4+ and CD8+ blood T cells between baseline and week 6. Low levels of normalized T-cell clonal expansion were also seen in some patients who did not respond.

The trial excluded patients who had a history of autoimmune disease or who were on systemic immunosuppression. Peripheral blood for TCR sequencing was collected from all dose cohorts at baseline, on cycle 4 day 1, and on cycle 7 day 1. The samples were drawn from a first-in-human, open-label, multicenter phase I dose-escalation trial of ivuxolimab. Adults with locally advanced or metastatic melanoma, renal cell, hepatocellular, or head and neck squamous cell carcinoma were enrolled in the trial. Before TCR sequencing, CD4+ T cells and CD8+ T cells were sorted from peripheral blood as separate populations. The germline V gene specifies SGHTA as CDR1 and FQGNSA as CDR2. Including cysteine and phenylalanine, the CDR3 has 12 amino acids. Only the CDR3 DNA is retained, 36 bases long and in frame from the first base. To sequence the TCRbeta CDR3 region, genomic DNA was isolated from the sorted cells. The immunoSEQ Assay was used to sequence the TCRbeta CDR3 regions. In its TCRdb copy, this immuneACCESS table keeps in-frame sequences only and misses some clones. Where compared with another copy, unresolved V genes explain less than half of these, and the others have no known cause. This sample lists under 65,000 clones; approximately 81% were detected once. Clones ranked in the top ten supply 3% of the sample.

The input for sequencing was CD4+ or CD8+ T cells sorted from blood, taken in a trial of the OX40 agonist ivuxolimab. The TCR comes from an adult with an advanced solid tumor such as melanoma, head and neck, liver or kidney cancer. The chain is made from TRBV7-2 and TRBJ2-2; the D gene assignment is ambiguous. The DNA is TGTAGTGGCAGACCATACACCGGGGAGCTGTTTTTT. Translation gives CSGRPYTGELFF.